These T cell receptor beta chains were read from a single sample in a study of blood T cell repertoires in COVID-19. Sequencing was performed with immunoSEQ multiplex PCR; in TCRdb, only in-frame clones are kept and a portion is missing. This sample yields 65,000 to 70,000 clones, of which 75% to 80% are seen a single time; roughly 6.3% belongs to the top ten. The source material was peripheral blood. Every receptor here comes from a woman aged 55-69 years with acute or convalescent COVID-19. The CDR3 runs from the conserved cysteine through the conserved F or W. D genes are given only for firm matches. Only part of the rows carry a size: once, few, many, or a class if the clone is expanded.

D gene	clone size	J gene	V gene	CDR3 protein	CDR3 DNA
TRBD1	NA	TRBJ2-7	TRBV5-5	CASSQSLGTGNYEQYF	TGTGCCAGCAGCCAGTCACTCGGGACAGGTAACTACGAGCAGTACTTC
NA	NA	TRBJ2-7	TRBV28	CASSLGVYSSSYEQYF	TGTGCCAGCAGTTTAGGTGTGTACTCGAGCTCCTACGAGCAGTACTTC
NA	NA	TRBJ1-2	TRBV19	CASSITTNYGYTF	TGTGCCAGTAGTATAACAACTAACTATGGCTACACCTTC
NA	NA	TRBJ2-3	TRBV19	CASSIGPPGVKGDTQYF	TGTGCCAGTAGTATAGGCCCCCCAGGGGTTAAGGGAGATACGCAGTATTTT
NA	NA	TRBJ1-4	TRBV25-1	CASSEYGAGNEKLFF	TGTGCCAGCAGTGAATATGGGGCGGGAAATGAAAAACTGTTTTTT
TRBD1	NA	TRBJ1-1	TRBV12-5	CASGSARDRGTEAFF	TGTGCTAGTGGTTCCGCTCGGGACAGGGGCACTGAAGCTTTCTTT
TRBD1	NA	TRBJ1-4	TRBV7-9	CASSLEQGLDEKLFF	TGTGCCAGCAGTCTAGAACAGGGGCTCGATGAAAAACTGTTTTTT
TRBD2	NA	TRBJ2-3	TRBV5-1	CASSRRTSGNGADTQYF	TGCGCCAGCAGCCGCCGGACTAGCGGAAATGGCGCAGATACGCAGTATTTT
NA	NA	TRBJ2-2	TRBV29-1	CSVRKGRDTGELFF	TGCAGCGTTCGTAAGGGGCGCGACACCGGGGAGCTGTTTTTT
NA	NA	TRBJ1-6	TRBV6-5	CASSNRQTYNSPLHF	TGTGCCAGCAGTAACCGACAGACATATAATTCACCCCTCCACTTT
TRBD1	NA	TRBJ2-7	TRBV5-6	CASRTQGTVGGVNF	TGTGCCAGCAGAACACAGGGGACGGTAGGTGGAGTGAACTTC
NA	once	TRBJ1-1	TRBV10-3	CAIREFQTNTEAFF	TGTGCCATCAGGGAGTTCCAGACTAACACTGAAGCTTTCTTT
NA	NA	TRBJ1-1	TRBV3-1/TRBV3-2	CASSQEGVNTEAFF	TGTGCCAGCAGCCAGGAGGGCGTGAACACTGAAGCTTTCTTT
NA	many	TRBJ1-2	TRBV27	CASGDKGAHTRANYGYTF	TGTGCCAGCGGGGACAAGGGCGCACATACTAGAGCTAACTATGGCTACACCTTC
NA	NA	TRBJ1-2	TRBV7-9	CASSSMHRDGYTF	TGTGCCAGCAGCTCTATGCACAGGGATGGCTACACCTTC
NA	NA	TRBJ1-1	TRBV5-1	CASNFRGTNTEAFF	TGCGCCAGCAATTTCAGGGGAACGAACACTGAAGCTTTCTTT
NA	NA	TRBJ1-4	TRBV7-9	CASSLALANEKLFF	TGTGCCAGCAGCTTAGCACTGGCTAATGAAAAACTGTTTTTT
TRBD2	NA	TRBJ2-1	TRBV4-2	CASSRAGTSGGNEQFF	TGTGCCAGCAGCCGAGCCGGGACTAGCGGGGGGAATGAGCAGTTCTTC
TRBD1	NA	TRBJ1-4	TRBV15	CATSRGTGTENEKLFF	TGTGCCACCAGCAGAGGAACCGGGACAGAGAATGAAAAACTGTTTTTT
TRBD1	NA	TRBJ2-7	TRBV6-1	CASSEASGTGGYEQYF	TGTGCCAGCAGTGAAGCCAGCGGGACAGGGGGATACGAGCAGTACTTC
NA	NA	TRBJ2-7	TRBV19	CASSIDPRRQYF	TGTGCCAGTAGTATAGATCCTCGGAGGCAGTACTTC
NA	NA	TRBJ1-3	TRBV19	CASREGGSGNTIYF	TGTGCCAGCCGAGAAGGGGGATCTGGAAACACCATATATTTT
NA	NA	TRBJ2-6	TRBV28	CASSVTVSGANVLTF	TGTGCCAGCAGTGTAACAGTCTCTGGGGCCAACGTCCTGACTTTC
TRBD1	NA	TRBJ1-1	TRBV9	CASTINPTRQGDTEAFF	TGTGCCAGCACCATAAACCCTACGAGACAGGGGGATACTGAAGCTTTCTTT
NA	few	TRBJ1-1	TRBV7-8	CASSLARLGGTEAFF	TGTGCCAGCAGCTTGGCGCGGCTGGGGGGGACTGAAGCTTTCTTT
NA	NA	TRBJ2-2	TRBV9	CASSVGGRTGELFF	TGTGCCAGCAGCGTAGGGGGCCGGACCGGGGAGCTGTTTTTT
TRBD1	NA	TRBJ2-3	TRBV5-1	CASSLAGGDTQYF	TGCGCCAGCAGCTTGGCAGGGGGCGATACGCAGTATTTT
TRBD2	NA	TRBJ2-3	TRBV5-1	CASSLLASGGGADTQYF	TGCGCCAGCAGCTTACTTGCTAGCGGGGGGGGTGCAGATACGCAGTATTTT
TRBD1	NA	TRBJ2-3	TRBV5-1	CASSLGQGEDTQYF	TGCGCCAGCAGCTTGGGACAGGGGGAAGATACGCAGTATTTT
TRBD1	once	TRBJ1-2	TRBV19	CASSERTGKPGDYGYTF	TGTGCCAGTAGTGAAAGGACAGGGAAGCCGGGGGACTATGGCTACACCTTC
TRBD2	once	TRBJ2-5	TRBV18	CASSPYRSSGGPYQETQYF	TGTGCCAGCTCACCATATAGGTCTAGCGGGGGCCCTTATCAAGAGACCCAGTACTTC
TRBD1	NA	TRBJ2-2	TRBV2	CASRGTVVGELFF	TGTGCCAGCAGGGGGACAGTGGTCGGGGAGCTGTTTTTT
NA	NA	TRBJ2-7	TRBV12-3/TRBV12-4	CASSFRSYEQYF	TGTGCCAGCAGTTTCAGGTCCTACGAGCAGTACTTC
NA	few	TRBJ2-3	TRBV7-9	CASSFRQEDTQYF	TGTGCCAGCAGCTTCCGACAGGAGGATACGCAGTATTTT
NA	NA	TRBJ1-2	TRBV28	CASSIMERGYTF	TGTGCCAGCAGCATAATGGAGCGAGGCTACACCTTC
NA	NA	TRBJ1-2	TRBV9	CASSGRGGPYGYTF	TGTGCCAGCAGCGGACGGGGGGGGCCCTATGGCTACACCTTC
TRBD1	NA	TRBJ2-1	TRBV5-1	CASDEGTGRYNEQFF	TGCGCCAGCGACGAAGGGACAGGGAGATACAATGAGCAGTTCTTC
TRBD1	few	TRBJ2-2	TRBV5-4	CASSLLSTGPGELFF	TGTGCCAGCAGCTTATTATCGACAGGGCCCGGGGAGCTGTTTTTT
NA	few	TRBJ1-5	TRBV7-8	CASSLVGEPQHF	TGTGCCAGCAGCTTAGTCGGGGAGCCCCAGCATTTT
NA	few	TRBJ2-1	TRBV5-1	CASTWEDYNEQFF	TGCGCCAGCACTTGGGAGGACTACAATGAGCAGTTCTTC